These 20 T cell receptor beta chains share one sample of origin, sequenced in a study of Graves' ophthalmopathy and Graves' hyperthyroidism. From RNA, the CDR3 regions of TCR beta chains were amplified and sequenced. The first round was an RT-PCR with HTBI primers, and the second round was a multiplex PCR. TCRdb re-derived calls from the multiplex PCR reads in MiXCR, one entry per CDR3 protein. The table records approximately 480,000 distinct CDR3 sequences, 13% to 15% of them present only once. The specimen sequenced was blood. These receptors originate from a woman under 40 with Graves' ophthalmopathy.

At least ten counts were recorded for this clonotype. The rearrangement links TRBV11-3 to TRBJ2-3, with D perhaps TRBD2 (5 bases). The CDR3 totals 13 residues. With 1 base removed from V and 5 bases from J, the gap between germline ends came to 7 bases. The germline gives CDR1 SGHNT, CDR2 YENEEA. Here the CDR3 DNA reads TGTGCCAGCAGCTTAGTAAGCGGAGATACGCAGTATTTT. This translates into CASSLVSGDTQYF.

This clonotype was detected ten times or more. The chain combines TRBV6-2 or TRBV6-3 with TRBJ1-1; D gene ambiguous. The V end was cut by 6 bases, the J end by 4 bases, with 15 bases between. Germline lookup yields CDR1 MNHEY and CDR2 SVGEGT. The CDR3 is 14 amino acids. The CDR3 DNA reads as TGTGCCAGCAGACCTGGGGTGGTGACCACTGAAGCTTTCTTT. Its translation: CASRPGVVTTEAFF.

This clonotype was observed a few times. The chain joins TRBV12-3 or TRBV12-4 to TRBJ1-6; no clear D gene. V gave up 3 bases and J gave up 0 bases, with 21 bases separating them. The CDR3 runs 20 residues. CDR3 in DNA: TGTGCCAGCAGTTTGGCCGAGCGGCGAAGTCGAACCTCCTATAATTCACCCCTCCACTTT. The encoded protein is CASSLAERRSRTSYNSPLHF.

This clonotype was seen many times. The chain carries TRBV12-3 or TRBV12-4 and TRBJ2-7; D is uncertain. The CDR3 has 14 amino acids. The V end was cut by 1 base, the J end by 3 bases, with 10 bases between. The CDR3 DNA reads TGTGCCAGCAGTTTAGGCCGGCCGTTCTACGAGCAGTACTTC. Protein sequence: CASSLGRPFYEQYF.

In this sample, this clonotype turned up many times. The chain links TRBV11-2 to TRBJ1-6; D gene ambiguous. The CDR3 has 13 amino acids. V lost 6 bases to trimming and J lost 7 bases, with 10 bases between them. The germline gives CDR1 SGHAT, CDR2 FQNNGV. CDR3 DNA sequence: TGTGCCAGCAGGGGCTACGGGAATTCACCCCTCCACTTT. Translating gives CASRGYGNSPLHF.

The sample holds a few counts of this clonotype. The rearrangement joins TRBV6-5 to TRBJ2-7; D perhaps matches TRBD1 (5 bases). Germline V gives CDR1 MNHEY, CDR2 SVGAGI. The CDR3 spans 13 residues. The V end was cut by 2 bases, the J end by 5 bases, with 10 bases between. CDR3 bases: TGTGCCAGCAGTTACCAGGGTGGGAACGAGCAGTACTTC. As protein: CASSYQGGNEQYF.

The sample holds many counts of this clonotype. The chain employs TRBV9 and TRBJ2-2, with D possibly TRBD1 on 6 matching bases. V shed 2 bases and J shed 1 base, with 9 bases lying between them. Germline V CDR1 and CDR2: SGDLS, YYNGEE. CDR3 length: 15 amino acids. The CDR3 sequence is CASSVGTMNTGELFF. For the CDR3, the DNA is TGTGCCAGCAGCGTTGGGACAATGAACACCGGGGAGCTGTTTTTT.

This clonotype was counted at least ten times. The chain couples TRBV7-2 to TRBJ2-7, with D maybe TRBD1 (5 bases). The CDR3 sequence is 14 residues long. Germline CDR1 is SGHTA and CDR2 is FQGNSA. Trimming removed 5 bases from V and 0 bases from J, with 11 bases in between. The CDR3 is CASSPSRASYEQYF. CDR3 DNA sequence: TGTGCCAGCAGCCCCTCCAGGGCCTCCTACGAGCAGTACTTC.

The CDR3 region is CASSPPGESGELFF. CDR3 DNA: TGTGCCAGCAGCCCGCCAGGGGAGAGCGGGGAGCTGTTTTTT. The J gene is TRBJ2-2, the V gene TRBV9, with TRBD1 as a possible D gene (6 bases). With 4 bases removed from V and 7 bases from J, the gap between germline ends came to 14 bases. This CDR3 contains 14 residues. Germline CDR1 reads SGDLS; CDR2 reads YYNGEE.

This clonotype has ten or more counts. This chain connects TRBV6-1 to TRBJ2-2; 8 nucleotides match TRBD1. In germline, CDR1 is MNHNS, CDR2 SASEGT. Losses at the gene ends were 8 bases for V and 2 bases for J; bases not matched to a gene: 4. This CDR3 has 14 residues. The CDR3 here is CASLDRGNTGELFF. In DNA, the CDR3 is TGTGCCAGCCTCGACAGGGGAAACACCGGGGAGCTGTTTTTT.

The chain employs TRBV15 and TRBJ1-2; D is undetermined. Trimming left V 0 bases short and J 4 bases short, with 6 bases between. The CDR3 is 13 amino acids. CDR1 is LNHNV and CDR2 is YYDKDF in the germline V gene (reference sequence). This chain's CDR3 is CATSRDLRYGYTF. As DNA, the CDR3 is TGTGCCACCAGCAGAGATCTTCGCTATGGCTACACCTTC.

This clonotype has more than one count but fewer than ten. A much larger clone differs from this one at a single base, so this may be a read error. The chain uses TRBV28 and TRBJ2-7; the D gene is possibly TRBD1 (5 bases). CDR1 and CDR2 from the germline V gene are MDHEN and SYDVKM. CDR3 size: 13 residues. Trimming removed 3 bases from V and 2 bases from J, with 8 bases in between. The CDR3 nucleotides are TGTGCCAGCAGTTTCCCACAGGCCTACGAGCAGTACTTC. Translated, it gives CASSFPQAYEQYF. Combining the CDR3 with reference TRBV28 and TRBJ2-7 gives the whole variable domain DVKVTQSSRYLVKRTGEKVFLECVQDMDHENMFWYRQDPGLGLRLIYFSYDVKMKEKGDIPEGYSVSREKKERFSLILESASTNQTSMYLCASSFPQAYEQYFGPGTRLTVT.

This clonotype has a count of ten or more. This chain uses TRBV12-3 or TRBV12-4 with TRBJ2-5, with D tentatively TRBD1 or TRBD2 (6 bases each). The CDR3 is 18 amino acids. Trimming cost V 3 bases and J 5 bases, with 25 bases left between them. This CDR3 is CASSFGFLGGEMWETQYF. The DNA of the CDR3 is TGTGCCAGCAGTTTCGGATTTCTCGGGGGCGAGATGTGGGAGACCCAGTACTTC.

The CDR3 is CASSVNSGTGAYEQYF. In DNA, the CDR3 is TGCGCCAGCAGCGTAAACTCCGGGACAGGGGCCTACGAGCAGTACTTC. The chain recombines TRBV5-1 with TRBJ2-7, with 10 bases identical to TRBD1. The CDR3 is 16 residues long. Unmatched junction bases numbered 9, after V lost 4 bases and J lost 2 bases. Germline V lookup: CDR1 SGHRS, CDR2 YFSETQ. The variable domain in full, completed from reference TRBV5-1 and TRBJ2-7, reads KAGVTQTPRYLIKTRGQQVTLSCSPISGHRSVSWYQQTPGQGLQFLFEYFSETQRNKGNFPGRFSGRQFSNSRSEMNVSTLELGDSALYLCASSVNSGTGAYEQYFGPGTRLTVT.

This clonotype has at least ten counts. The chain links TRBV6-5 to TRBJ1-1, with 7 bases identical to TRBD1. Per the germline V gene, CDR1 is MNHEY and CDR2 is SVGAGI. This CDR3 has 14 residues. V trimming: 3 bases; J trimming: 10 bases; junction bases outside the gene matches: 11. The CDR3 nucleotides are TGTGCCAGCAGTTATGAAGGGGGCGCAGGTGTAGCTTTCTTT. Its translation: CASSYEGGAGVAFF.

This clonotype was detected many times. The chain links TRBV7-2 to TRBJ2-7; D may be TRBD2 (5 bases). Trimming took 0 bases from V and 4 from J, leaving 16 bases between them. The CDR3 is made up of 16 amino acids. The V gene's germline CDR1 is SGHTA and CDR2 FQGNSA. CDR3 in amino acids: CASSLAPGSHAYEQYF. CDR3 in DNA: TGTGCCAGCAGCTTAGCGCCTGGGAGCCACGCATACGAGCAGTACTTC.

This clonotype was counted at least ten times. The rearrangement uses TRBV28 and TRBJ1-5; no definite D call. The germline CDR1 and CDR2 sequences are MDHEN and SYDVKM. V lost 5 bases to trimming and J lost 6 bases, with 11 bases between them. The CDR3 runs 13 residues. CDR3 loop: CASSTHEPQPQHF. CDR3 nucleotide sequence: TGTGCCAGCAGTACCCACGAGCCTCAGCCCCAGCATTTT.

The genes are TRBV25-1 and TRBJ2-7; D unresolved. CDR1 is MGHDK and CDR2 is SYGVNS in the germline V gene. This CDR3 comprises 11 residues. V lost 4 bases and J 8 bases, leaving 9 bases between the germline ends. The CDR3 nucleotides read TGTGCCAGCAGTGGACATTTTCAGCAGTACTTC. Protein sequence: CASSGHFQQYF.

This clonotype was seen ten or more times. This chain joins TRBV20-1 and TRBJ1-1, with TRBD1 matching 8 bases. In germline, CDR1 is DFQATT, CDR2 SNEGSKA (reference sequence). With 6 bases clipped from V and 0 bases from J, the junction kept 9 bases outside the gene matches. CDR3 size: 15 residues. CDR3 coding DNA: TGCAGTGCCATCGACAGGGGCCGGATGAACACTGAAGCTTTCTTT. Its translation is CSAIDRGRMNTEAFF.

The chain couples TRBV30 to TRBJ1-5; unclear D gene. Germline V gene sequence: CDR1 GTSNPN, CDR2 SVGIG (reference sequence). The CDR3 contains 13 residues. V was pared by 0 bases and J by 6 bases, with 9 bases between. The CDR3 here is CAWSVREGQPQHF. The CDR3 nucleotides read TGTGCCTGGAGTGTACGTGAGGGTCAGCCCCAGCATTTT.